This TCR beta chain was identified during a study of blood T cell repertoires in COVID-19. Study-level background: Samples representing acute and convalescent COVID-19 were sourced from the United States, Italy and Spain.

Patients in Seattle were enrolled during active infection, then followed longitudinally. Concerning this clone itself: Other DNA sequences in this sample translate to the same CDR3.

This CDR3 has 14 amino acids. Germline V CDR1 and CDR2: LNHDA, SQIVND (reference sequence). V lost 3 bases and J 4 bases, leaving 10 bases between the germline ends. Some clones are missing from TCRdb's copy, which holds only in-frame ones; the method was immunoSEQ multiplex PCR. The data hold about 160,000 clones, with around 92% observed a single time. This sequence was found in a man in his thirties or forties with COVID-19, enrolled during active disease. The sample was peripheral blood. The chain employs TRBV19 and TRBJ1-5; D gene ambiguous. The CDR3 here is CASSIRDNNQPQHF. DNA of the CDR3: TGTGCCAGTAGTATTAGAGACAATAATCAGCCCCAGCATTTT.